The source of this TCR beta chain is a study of blood T cell repertoires in COVID-19. Study background: Researchers got acute and convalescent COVID-19 samples from the United States, Italy and Spain. PBMCs, B-cell-depleted T cells, or T cells were the source of the cDNA or gDNA that made up the material.

With 0 bases removed from V and 0 bases from J, the gap between germline ends came to 9 bases. This CDR3 region has 16 residues. CDR1 MNHNS and CDR2 SASEGT come from the germline V gene. In the source study's methods: It was from reference gene primer amplification that nucleated cell counts were estimated. Profiling relied on immunoSEQ multiplex PCR, and the TCRdb table lists in-frame clones only, not all of them. The V and J calls and clone size are taken from that table; D and trimming were inferred from the DNA. The data show 90,000 or so clones, approximately 91% seen once. Sequencing was done on a sample of peripheral blood. The V call is TRBV6-1, the J call TRBJ1-5; no clear D. This sequence was found in a woman in her 70s with acute or convalescent COVID-19. For the CDR3, the DNA is TGTGCCAGCAGTGAAGCGCAGGTGTATAGCAATCAGCCCCAGCATTTT. This sequence encodes CASSEAQVYSNQPQHF.